This passage covers 3 T cell receptor beta chains from one sample sequenced in a study of shared clonotypes between healthy human individuals (dated by TCRdb to 2020 to 2021). Libraries were constructed by the immunoSEQ multiplex PCR assay. TCRdb retrieved this table from immuneACCESS and kept in-frame rearrangements only. Not all clones are present; in checked studies, unresolved V genes account for under half, and no reason is known for the remainder. The sample includes approximately 2,000,000 clones, with 85% to 95% observed a single time. 0.37% of the sample is held by the ten biggest clonotypes. Sample: naive CD4+ T cells from PBMCs. In light of the paper, this sample's cell subset or site label describes: CD45RA+ positively selected. Source of these receptors: a man between 18 and 35 years old in good health. Some clones in this sample may be carry-over from other donors' samples.

The rearrangement joins TRBV5-1 to TRBJ2-1; 9 nucleotides agree with TRBD2. V lost 7 bases, J lost 9 bases, and 17 bases stayed unmatched. CDR3 length: 16 amino acids. Looked up from germline, CDR1 is SGHRS and CDR2 is YFSETQ. CDR3 region: CASFEGAGGPAGEQFF. CDR3 bases: TGCGCCAGCTTTGAGGGGGCGGGAGGGCCGGCAGGTGAGCAGTTCTTC.

The chain has TRBV28 and TRBJ2-7, with no clear D. From germline, CDR1 is MDHEN and CDR2 SYDVKM. Trimming stripped 3 bases from V and 4 bases from J, with 22 bases between. The CDR3 is 17 amino acids. CDR3 in amino acids: CASSFSPSQIPPYEQYF. Here the CDR3 DNA reads TGTGCCAGCAGTTTTTCTCCAAGCCAGATTCCCCCTTACGAGCAGTACTTC.

This chain joins TRBV28 and TRBJ2-5; TRBD2 aligns across 8 bases. V gave up 2 bases and J gave up 5 bases; unmatched junction bases: 7. The CDR3 spans 15 residues. Germline lookup yields CDR1 MDHEN and CDR2 SYDVKM. CDR3 DNA: TGTGCCAGCAGTTTACCCGGGAGGGGGATCGAGACCCAGTACTTC. Encoded protein: CASSLPGRGIETQYF.